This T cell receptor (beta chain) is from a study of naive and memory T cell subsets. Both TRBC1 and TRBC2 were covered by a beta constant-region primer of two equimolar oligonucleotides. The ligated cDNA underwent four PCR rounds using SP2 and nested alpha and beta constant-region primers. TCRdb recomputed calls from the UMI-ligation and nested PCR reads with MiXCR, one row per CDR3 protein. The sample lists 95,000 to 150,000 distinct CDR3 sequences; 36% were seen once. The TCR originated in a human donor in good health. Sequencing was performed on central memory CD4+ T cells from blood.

The CDR3 DNA sequence: TGTGCCAGCAGTTTGAACAGGCATCAGCCCCAGCATTTT. Translating it yields CASSLNRHQPQHF. This chain uses TRBV27 with TRBJ1-5; tentative D call: TRBD1 (5 bases). The ends were cut back, 3 bases at V and 5 bases at J, with 8 bases in the middle. Germline V gives CDR1 MNHEY, CDR2 SMNVEV (reference sequence). CDR3 size: 13 residues.